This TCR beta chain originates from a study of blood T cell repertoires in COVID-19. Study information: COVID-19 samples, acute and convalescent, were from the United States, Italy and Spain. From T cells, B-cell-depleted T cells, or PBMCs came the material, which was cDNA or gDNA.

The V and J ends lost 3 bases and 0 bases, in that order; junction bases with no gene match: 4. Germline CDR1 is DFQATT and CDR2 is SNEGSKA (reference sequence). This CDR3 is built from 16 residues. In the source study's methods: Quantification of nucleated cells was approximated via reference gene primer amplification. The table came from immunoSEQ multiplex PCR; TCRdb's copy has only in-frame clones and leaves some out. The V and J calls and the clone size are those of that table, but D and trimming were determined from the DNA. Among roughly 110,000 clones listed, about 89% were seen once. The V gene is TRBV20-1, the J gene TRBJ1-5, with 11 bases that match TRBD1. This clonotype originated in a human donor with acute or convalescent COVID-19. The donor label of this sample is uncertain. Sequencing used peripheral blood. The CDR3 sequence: CSASGDRGSSNQPQHF. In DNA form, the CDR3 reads TGCAGTGCTAGTGGGGACAGGGGGTCTAGCAATCAGCCCCAGCATTTT.